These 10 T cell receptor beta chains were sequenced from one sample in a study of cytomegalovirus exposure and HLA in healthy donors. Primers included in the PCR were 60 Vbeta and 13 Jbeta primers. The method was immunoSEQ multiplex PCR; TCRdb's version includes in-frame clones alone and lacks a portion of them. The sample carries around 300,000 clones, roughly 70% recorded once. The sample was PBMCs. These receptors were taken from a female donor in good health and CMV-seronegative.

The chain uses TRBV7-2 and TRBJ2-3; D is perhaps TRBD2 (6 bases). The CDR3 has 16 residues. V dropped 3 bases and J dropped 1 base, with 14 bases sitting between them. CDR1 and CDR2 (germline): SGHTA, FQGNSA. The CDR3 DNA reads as TGTGCCAGCAGCTTGATCGGGAGCTCACGCACAGATACGCAGTATTTT. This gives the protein CASSLIGSSRTDTQYF.

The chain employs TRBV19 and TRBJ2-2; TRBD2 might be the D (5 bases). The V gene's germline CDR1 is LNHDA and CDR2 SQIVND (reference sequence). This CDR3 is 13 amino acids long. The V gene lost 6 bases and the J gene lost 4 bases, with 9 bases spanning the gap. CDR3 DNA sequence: TGTGCCAGTAGCACCGGGGTCACCGGGGAGCTGTTTTTT. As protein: CASSTGVTGELFF. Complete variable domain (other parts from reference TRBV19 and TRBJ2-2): DGGITQSPKYLFRKEGQNVTLSCEQNLNHDAMYWYRQDPGQGLRLIYYSQIVNDFQKGDIAEGYSVSREKKESFPLTVTSAQKNPTAFYLCASSTGVTGELFFGEGSRLTVL.

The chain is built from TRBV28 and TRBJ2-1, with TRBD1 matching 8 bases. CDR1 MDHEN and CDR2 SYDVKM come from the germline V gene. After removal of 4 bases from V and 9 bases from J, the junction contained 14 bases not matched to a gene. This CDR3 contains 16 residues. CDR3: CASSSPDIRGPVEQFF. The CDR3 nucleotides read TGTGCCAGCAGTTCCCCTGATATCAGGGGGCCGGTTGAGCAGTTCTTC.

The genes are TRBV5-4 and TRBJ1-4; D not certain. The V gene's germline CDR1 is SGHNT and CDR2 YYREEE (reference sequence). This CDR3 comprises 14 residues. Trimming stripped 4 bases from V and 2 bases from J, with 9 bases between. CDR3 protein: CASSLTVTNEKLFF. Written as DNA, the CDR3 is TGTGCCAGCAGCCTTACAGTGACTAATGAAAAACTGTTTTTT.

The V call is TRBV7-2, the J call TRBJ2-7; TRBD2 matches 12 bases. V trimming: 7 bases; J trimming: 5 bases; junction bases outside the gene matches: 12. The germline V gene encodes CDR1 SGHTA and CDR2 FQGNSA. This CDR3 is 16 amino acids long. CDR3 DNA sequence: TGTGCCAGCACCCATAGACTAGCGGGAGCCACCCACGAGCAGTACTTC. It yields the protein CASTHRLAGATHEQYF.

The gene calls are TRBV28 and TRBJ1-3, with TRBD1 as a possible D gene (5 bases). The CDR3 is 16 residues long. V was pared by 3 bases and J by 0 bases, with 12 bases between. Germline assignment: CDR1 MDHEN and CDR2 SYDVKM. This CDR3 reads CASSFSRGNSGNTIYF. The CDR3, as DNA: TGTGCCAGCAGTTTTTCAAGGGGAAACTCTGGAAACACCATATATTTT.

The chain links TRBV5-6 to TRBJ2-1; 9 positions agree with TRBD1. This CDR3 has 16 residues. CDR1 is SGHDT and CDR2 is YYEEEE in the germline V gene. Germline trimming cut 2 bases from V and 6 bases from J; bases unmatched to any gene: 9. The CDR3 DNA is TGTGCCAGCAGCTTTTACTCCGGGACAGGGTCCAATGAGCAGTTCTTC. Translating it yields CASSFYSGTGSNEQFF.

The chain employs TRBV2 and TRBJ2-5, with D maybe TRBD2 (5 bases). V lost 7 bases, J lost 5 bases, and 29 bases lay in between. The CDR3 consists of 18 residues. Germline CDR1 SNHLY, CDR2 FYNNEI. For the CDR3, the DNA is TGTGCCAGCAATTCTCCCTCGCTCGATTCGATAACGGGGGAGACCCAGTACTTC. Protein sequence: CASNSPSLDSITGETQYF. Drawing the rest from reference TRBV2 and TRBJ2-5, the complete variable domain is EPEVTQTPSHQVTQMGQEVILRCVPISNHLYFYWYRQILGQKVEFLVSFYNNEISEKSEIFDDQFSVERPDGSNFTLKIRSTKLEDSAMYFCASNSPSLDSITGETQYFGPGTRLLVL.

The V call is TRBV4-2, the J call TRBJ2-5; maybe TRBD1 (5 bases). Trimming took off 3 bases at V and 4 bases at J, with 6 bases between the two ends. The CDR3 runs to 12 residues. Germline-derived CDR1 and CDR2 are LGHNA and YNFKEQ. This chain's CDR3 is CASSHTGETQYF. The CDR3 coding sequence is TGTGCCAGCAGCCACACAGGAGAGACCCAGTACTTC.

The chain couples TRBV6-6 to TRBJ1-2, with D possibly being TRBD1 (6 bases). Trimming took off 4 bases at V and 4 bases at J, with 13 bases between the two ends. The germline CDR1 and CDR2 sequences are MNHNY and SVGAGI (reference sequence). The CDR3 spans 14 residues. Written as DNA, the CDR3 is TGTGCCAGCAGTTTCCCGAACAGGGTCTATGGCTACACCTTC. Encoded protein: CASSFPNRVYGYTF.